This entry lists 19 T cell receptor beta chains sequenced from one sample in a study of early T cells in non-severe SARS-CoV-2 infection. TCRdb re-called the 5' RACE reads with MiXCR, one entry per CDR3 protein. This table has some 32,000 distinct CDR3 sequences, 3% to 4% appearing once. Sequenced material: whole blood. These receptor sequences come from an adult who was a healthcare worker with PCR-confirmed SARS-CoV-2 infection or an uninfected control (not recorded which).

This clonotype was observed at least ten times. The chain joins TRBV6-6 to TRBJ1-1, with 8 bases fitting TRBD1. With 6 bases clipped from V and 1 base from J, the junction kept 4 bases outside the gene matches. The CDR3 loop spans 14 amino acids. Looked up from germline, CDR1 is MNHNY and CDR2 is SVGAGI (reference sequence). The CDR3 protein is CASRNDRGNTEAFF. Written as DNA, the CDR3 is TGTGCCAGCAGAAATGACAGGGGGAACACTGAAGCTTTCTTT.

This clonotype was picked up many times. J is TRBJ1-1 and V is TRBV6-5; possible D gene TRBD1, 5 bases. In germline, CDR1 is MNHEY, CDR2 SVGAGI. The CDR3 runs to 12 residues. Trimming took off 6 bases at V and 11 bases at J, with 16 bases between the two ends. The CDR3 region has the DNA TGTGCCAGCAGCCTCGCGGCGGGGCGTGCTTTCTTT. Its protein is CASSLAAGRAFF.

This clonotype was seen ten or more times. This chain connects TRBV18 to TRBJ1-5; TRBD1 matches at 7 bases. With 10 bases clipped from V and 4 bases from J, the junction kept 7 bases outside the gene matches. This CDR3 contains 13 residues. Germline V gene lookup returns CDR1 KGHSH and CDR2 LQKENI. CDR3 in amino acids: CATTGAGNQPQHF. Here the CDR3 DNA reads TGTGCCACCACAGGGGCTGGGAATCAGCCCCAGCATTTT.

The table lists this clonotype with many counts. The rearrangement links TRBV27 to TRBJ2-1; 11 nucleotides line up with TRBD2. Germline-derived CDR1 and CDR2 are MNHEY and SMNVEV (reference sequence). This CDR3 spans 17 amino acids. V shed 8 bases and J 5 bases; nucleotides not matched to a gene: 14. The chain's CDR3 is CASQIRGTGLADNEQFF. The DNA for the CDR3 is TGTGCCAGCCAGATTCGGGGCACGGGACTAGCGGACAATGAGCAGTTCTTC.

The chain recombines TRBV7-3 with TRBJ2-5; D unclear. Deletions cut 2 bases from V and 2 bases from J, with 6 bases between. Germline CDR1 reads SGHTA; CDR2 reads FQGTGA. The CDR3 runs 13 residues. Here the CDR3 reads CASSLGQQETQYF. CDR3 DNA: TGTGCCAGCAGCTTAGGGCAACAAGAGACCCAGTACTTC.

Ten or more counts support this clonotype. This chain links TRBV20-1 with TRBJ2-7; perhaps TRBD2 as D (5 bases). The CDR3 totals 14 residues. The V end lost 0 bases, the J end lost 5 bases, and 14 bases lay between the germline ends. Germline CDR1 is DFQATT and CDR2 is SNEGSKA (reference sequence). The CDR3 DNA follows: TGCAGTGCTAGAGATAGGAAGAGGGTAAACGAGCAGTACTTC. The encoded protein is CSARDRKRVNEQYF.

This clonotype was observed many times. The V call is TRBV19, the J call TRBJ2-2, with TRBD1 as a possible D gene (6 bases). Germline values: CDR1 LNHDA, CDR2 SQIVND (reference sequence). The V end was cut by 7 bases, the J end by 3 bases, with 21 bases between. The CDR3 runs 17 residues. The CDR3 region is CASNPWVSAGDTGELFF. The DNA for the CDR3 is TGTGCCAGTAATCCCTGGGTTTCGGCAGGGGACACCGGGGAGCTGTTTTTT. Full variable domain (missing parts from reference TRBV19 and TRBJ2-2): DGGITQSPKYLFRKEGQNVTLSCEQNLNHDAMYWYRQDPGQGLRLIYYSQIVNDFQKGDIAEGYSVSREKKESFPLTVTSAQKNPTAFYLCASNPWVSAGDTGELFFGEGSRLTVL.

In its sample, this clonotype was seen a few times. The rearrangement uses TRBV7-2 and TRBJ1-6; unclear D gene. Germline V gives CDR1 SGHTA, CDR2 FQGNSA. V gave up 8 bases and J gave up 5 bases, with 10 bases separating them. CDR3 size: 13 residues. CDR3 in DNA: TGTGCCAGCCTTCAGTCCCATAATTCACCCCTCCACTTT. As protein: CASLQSHNSPLHF.

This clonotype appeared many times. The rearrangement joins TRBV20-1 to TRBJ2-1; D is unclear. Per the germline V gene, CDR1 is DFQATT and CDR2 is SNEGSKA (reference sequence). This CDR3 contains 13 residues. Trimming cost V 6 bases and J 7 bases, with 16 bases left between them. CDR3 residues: CSALPERRNEQFF. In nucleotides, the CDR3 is TGCAGTGCGCTACCTGAAAGAAGGAATGAGCAGTTCTTC.

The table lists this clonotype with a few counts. CDR3 nucleotides: TGTGCCAGCAGCTCCAGGTTACAGTCTGCTCAGCCCCAGCATTTT. It codes for CASSSRLQSAQPQHF. The rearrangement joins TRBV7-8 to TRBJ1-5; D remains ambiguous. The CDR3 consists of 15 residues. The V and J ends lost 4 bases and 6 bases respectively, with 16 bases between them. CDR1 SGHVS and CDR2 FQNEAQ come from the germline V gene.

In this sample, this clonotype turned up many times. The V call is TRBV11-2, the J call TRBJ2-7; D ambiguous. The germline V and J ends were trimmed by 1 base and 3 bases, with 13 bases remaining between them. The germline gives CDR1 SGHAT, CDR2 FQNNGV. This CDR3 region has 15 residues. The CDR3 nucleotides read TGTGCCAGCAGCTTAGTTCCCGGAGAATTCTACGAGCAGTACTTC. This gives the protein CASSLVPGEFYEQYF.

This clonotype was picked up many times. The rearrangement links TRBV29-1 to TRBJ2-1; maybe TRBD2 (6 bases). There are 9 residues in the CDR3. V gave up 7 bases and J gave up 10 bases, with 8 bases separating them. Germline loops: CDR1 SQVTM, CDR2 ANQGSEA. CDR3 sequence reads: CSGGGEQFF. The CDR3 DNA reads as TGCAGCGGTGGGGGGGAGCAGTTCTTC.

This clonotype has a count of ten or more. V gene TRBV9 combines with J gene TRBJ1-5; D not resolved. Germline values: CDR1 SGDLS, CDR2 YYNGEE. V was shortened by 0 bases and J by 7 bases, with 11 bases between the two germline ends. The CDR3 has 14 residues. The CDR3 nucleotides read TGTGCCAGCAGCGTAGAGGGCGGTAAGCAGCCCCAGCATTTT. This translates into CASSVEGGKQPQHF.

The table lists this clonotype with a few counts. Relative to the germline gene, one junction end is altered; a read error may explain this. The CDR3 spells CASSFDRRKINYGHTF. CDR3 DNA: TGTGCCAGCAGCTTCGATCGGCGGAAGATTAACTATGGCCACACCTTC. The chain couples TRBV11-2 to TRBJ1-2; D remains unclear. CDR3 length: 16 amino acids. Germline assignment: CDR1 SGHAT and CDR2 FQNNGV. The full variable domain, completed using reference TRBV11-2 and TRBJ1-2, is EAGVAQSPRYKIIEKRQSVAFWCNPISGHATLYWYQQILGQGPKLLIQFQNNGVVDDSQLPKDRFSAERLKGVDSTLKIQPAKLEDSAVYLCASSFDRRKINYGHTFGSGTRLTVV.

The CDR3 region has the DNA TGTGCCAGCAGCCCCAATTGGGGTTCACCCCTCCACTTT. This encodes CASSPNWGSPLHF. The chain couples TRBV11-3 to TRBJ1-6; D not resolved. Germline V lookup: CDR1 SGHNT, CDR2 YENEEA. The CDR3 covers 13 residues. The V gene lost 5 bases and the J gene lost 9 bases, with 11 bases spanning the gap. Complete variable domain (other parts from reference TRBV11-3 and TRBJ1-6): EAGVVQSPRYKIIEKKQPVAFWCNPISGHNTLYWYLQNLGQGPELLIRYENEEAVDDSQLPKDRFSAERLKGVDSTLKIQPAELGDSAVYLCASSPNWGSPLHFGNGTRLTVT.

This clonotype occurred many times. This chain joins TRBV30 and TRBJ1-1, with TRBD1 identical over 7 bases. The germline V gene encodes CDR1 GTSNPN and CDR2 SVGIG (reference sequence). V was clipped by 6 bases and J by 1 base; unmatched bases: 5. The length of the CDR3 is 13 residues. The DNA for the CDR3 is TGTGCCTGTCAACAGGGGTCGAACACTGAAGCTTTCTTT. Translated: CACQQGSNTEAFF. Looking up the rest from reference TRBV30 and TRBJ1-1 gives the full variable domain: SQTIHQWPATLVQPVGSPLSLECTVEGTSNPNLYWYRQAAGRGLQLLFYSVGIGQISSEVPQNLSASRPQDRQFILSSKKLLLSDSGFYLCACQQGSNTEAFFGQGTRLTVV.

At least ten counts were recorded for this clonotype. The chain's CDR3 is CASRRTSMTVNEQFF. CDR3 nucleotides: TGTGCCAGCAGACGGACTAGCATGACCGTTAATGAGCAGTTCTTC. The rearrangement uses TRBV6-5 and TRBJ2-1; 8 bases map to TRBD2. Germline CDR1 is MNHEY and CDR2 is SVGAGI. The CDR3 is made up of 15 amino acids. V dropped 6 bases and J dropped 7; count of bases not matched to a gene: 11.

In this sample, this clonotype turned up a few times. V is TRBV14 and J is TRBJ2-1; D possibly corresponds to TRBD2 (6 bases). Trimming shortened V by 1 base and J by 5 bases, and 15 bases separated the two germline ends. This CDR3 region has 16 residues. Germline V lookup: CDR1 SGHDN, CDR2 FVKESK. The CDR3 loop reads CASSQGIRTTNNEQFF. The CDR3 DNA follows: TGTGCCAGCAGCCAAGGAATTCGGACTACCAACAATGAGCAGTTCTTC.

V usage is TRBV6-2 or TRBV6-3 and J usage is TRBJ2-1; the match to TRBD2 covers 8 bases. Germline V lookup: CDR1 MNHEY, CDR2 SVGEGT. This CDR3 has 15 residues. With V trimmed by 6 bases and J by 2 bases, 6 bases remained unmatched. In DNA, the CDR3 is TGTGCCAGCAGAACCGGGACTAGAACCTACAATGAGCAGTTCTTC. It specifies CASRTGTRTYNEQFF.